This T cell receptor (beta chain) was retrieved from a study of cytotoxic CD8 clonotypes in ibrutinib-treated CLL. Trimming removed 2 bases from V and 2 bases from J, with 8 bases in between. The CDR3 runs 13 residues. Germline lookup yields CDR1 SGHDT and CDR2 YYEEEE. A 1 in 200,000 to 1 in 1 million T cell depth was the sequencing target. This table comes from immunoSEQ multiplex PCR, and its TCRdb copy is limited to in-frame clones, with some not included. The table lists over 250,000 clones, less than 85% of them singletons. The rearrangement joins TRBV5-6 to TRBJ2-7; the D gene is possibly TRBD2 (5 bases). This specimen was PBMCs, taken at disease progression, from a patient treated with ibrutinib. This TCR derives from a human donor with chronic lymphocytic leukemia. CDR3 nucleotide sequence: TGTGCCAGCAGCTTAGCGGCCACCTACGAGCAGTACTTC. Translating gives CASSLAATYEQYF.